The 7 T cell receptor beta chains given below trace back to one sample, sequenced in a study of blood T cell repertoires in COVID-19 (TCRdb year 2020). Libraries were prepared through the immunoSEQ multiplex PCR assay. This immuneACCESS table, as held by TCRdb, lists in-frame sequences with V and J called but not all clones. Of the missing ones, under half trace to an unresolved V gene in checked studies; the others have no known cause. The sample has 140,000 to 150,000 clones on record, 85% to 90% of them singletons. Over 2% of the sample goes to the ten largest clones. Material for sequencing was peripheral blood. The receptors were gathered from a human donor in a cohort sampled during active COVID-19.

The chain is built from TRBV5-1 and TRBJ2-2, with 8 positions matching TRBD2. The CDR3 runs 15 residues. V trimming: 4 bases; J trimming: 4 bases; junction bases outside the gene matches: 6. Germline V gene data show CDR1 as SGHRS and CDR2 as YFSETQ. The CDR3 loop reads CASSPGGGFTGELFF. In DNA, the CDR3 is TGCGCCAGCAGCCCCGGGGGGGGTTTCACCGGGGAGCTGTTTTTT.

This chain joins TRBV7-9 and TRBJ1-2; 10 bases agree with TRBD1. CDR1 and CDR2 from the germline V gene are SEHNR and FQNEAQ (reference sequence). This CDR3 has 15 amino acids. J lost 7 bases, V lost 4 bases, and 9 bases had no gene match. The CDR3 reads CASSSVGGTGAGYTF. The CDR3 bases are TGTGCCAGCAGCTCCGTTGGGGGGACAGGGGCTGGCTACACCTTC.

The chain uses TRBV9 and TRBJ2-2, with 9 bases that match TRBD1. CDR1 SGDLS and CDR2 YYNGEE come from the germline V gene. The CDR3 has 15 residues. V was pared by 4 bases and J by 5 bases, with 6 bases of the junction left unmatched. CDR3 nucleotide sequence: TGTGCCAGCAGCTTCCGGGACAGGGAGACCGGGGAGCTGTTTTTT. It is translated as CASSFRDRETGELFF.

The chain joins TRBV9 to TRBJ1-2; D perhaps matches TRBD1 (6 bases). The V gene's germline CDR1 is SGDLS and CDR2 YYNGEE. Deletions cut 4 bases from V and 3 bases from J, with 13 bases between. CDR3 length equals 14 residues. CDR3 coding DNA: TGTGCCAGCAGCTACCGGACAGAACACTATGGCTACACCTTC. Amino acids: CASSYRTEHYGYTF.

The chain carries TRBV30 and TRBJ2-2; D call uncertain. The CDR3 sequence is 14 residues long. CDR1 is GTSNPN, CDR2 SVGIG, per germline (reference sequence). Trimming cost V 4 bases and J 1 base, with 10 bases left between them. DNA for the CDR3: TGTGCCTGGAAAAGGCGGATGAACACCGGGGAGCTGTTTTTT. Amino acid sequence: CAWKRRMNTGELFF.

V usage is TRBV15 and J usage is TRBJ2-5, with TRBD2 matching 8 bases. J lost 5 bases, V lost 2 bases, and 4 bases had no gene match. CDR1 LNHNV and CDR2 YYDKDF come from the germline V gene (reference sequence). The CDR3 is 14 residues long. CDR3 bases: TGTGCCACCAGCAGACCCGGGGGGGGCGAGACCCAGTACTTC. Its translation: CATSRPGGGETQYF.

The chain links TRBV5-6 to TRBJ1-2, with D possibly TRBD1 on 5 matching bases. There are 15 residues in the CDR3. Per the germline V gene, CDR1 is SGHDT and CDR2 is YYEEEE. The V gene lost 1 base and the J gene lost 1 base, with 11 bases spanning the gap. The CDR3 is CASSLWGVGNYGYTF. In DNA, the CDR3 is TGTGCCAGCAGCTTGTGGGGGGTCGGTAACTATGGCTACACCTTC.